These 4 T cell receptor beta chains were sequenced from one sample in a study of cytomegalovirus exposure and HLA in healthy donors. Generated by immunoSEQ multiplex PCR, the TCRdb table keeps only in-frame clones and is missing some. Among approximately 300,000 clones listed, about nine tenths were seen once. The sample was PBMCs. These receptors all stem from a woman aged 18-35 years in good health and CMV-seronegative.

V usage is TRBV7-2 and J usage is TRBJ2-7; 7 bases are shared with TRBD1. Germline V lookup: CDR1 SGHTA, CDR2 FQGNSA. V was pared by 4 bases and J by 2 bases, with 8 bases of the junction left unmatched. The CDR3 extends over 15 amino acids. CDR3 bases: TGTGCCAGCAGCTCCTACAGGGGAACCACCTACGAGCAGTACTTC. It yields the protein CASSSYRGTTYEQYF.

This clone was seen a single time. The rearrangement joins TRBV7-2 to TRBJ2-7, with 9 bases lining up with TRBD2. The CDR3 covers 16 residues. Germline V CDR1 and CDR2: SGHTA, FQGNSA. Trimming cost V 2 bases and J 0 bases; bases outside gene matches: 5. CDR3 protein: CASSLMAGGPSYEQYF. DNA for the CDR3: TGTGCCAGCAGCTTAATGGCGGGAGGGCCCTCCTACGAGCAGTACTTC.

As DNA, the CDR3 is TGTGCCAGCAGCTTGAGCGGGGGCTCCTACAATGAGCAGTTCTTC. Its translation: CASSLSGGSYNEQFF. This chain uses TRBV5-5 with TRBJ2-1; 8 bases map to TRBD2. Germline V gene lookup returns CDR1 SGHKS and CDR2 YYEKEE (reference sequence). Trimming at V came to 1 base and at J to 0 bases, leaving 0 bases not matched to a gene. CDR3 size: 15 residues.

This chain connects TRBV7-9 to TRBJ1-1, with D unclear. Germline V gene sequence: CDR1 SEHNR, CDR2 FQNEAQ (reference sequence). The CDR3 runs to 12 residues. Trimming removed 5 bases at V and 3 bases at J, with 7 bases between. CDR3 DNA: TGTGCCAGCAGCCTGGAGGACACTGAAGCTTTCTTT. Protein: CASSLEDTEAFF. Combining the CDR3 with reference TRBV7-9 and TRBJ1-1 gives the whole variable domain DTGVSQNPRHKITKRGQNVTFRCDPISEHNRLYWYRQTLGQGPEFLTYFQNEAQLEKSRLLSDRFSAERPKGSFSTLEIQRTEQGDSAMYLCASSLEDTEAFFGQGTRLTVV.